The subject of this entry is one T cell receptor (beta chain). The CDR3 extends over 13 amino acids. Germline CDR1 and CDR2: MNHEY and SMNVEV (reference sequence). J lost 4 bases, V lost 5 bases, and 2 bases had no gene match. RNA, once extracted, was reverse transcribed into cDNA for use as the sequencing template. Profiling relied on immunoSEQ multiplex PCR, and the TCRdb table lists in-frame clones only, not all of them. The sample has approximately 180,000 clones, 58% seen once. The sample is drawn from a study of CD8+ T cells in alopecia areata. The overall study: Treated patients received oral tofacitinib, 5 to 10 mg twice daily.

Treatment noted: oral pan-JAK inhibitor, 5-10 mg twice daily. Individuals with alopecia areata gave both lesional scalp punch biopsies and peripheral blood for collection. The J gene is TRBJ1-1, the V gene TRBV27, with TRBD1 matching 9 bases. The TCR sequence derives from a human donor with alopecia areata. The material was CD4+ T cells sorted from blood, obtained between weeks 55 and 70, from a patient treated with tofacitinib. CDR3 protein: CASSPGQGTEAFF. In DNA, the CDR3 is TGTGCCAGCAGTCCGGGACAGGGCACTGAAGCTTTCTTT.